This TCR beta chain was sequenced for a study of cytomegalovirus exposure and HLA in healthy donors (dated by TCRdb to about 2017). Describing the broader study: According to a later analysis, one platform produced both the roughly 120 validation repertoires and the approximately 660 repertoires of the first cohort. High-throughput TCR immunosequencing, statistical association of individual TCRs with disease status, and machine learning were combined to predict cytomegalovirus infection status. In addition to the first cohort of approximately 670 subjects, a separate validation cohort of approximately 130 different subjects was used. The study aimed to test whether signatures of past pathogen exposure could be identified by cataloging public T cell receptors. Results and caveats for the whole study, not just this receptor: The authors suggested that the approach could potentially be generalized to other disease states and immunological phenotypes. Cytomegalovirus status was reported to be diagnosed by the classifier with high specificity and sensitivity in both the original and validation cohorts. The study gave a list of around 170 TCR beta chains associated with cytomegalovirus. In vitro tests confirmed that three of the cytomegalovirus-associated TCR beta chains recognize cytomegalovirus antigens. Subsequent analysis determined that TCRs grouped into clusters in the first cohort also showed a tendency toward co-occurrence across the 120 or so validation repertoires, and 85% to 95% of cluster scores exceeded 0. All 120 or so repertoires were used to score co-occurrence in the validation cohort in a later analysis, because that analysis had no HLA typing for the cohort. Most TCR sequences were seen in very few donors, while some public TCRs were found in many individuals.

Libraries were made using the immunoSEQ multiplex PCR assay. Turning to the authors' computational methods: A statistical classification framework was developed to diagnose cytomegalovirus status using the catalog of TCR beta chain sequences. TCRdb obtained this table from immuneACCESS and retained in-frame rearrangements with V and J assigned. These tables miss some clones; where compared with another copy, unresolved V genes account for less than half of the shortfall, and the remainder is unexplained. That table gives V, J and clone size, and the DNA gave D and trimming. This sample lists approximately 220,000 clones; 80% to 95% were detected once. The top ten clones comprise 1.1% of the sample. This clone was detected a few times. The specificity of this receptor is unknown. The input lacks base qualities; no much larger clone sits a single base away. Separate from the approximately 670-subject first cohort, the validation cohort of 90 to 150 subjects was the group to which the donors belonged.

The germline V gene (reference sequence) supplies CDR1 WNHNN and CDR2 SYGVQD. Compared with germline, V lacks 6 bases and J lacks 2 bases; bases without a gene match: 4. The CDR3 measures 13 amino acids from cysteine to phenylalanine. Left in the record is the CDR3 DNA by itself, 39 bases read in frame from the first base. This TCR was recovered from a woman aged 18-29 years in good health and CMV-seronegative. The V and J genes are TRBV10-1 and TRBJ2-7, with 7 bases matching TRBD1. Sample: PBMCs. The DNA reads TGCGCCAGCAGCATCGGGACAGCCTACGAGCAGTACTTC. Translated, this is CASSIGTAYEQYF.